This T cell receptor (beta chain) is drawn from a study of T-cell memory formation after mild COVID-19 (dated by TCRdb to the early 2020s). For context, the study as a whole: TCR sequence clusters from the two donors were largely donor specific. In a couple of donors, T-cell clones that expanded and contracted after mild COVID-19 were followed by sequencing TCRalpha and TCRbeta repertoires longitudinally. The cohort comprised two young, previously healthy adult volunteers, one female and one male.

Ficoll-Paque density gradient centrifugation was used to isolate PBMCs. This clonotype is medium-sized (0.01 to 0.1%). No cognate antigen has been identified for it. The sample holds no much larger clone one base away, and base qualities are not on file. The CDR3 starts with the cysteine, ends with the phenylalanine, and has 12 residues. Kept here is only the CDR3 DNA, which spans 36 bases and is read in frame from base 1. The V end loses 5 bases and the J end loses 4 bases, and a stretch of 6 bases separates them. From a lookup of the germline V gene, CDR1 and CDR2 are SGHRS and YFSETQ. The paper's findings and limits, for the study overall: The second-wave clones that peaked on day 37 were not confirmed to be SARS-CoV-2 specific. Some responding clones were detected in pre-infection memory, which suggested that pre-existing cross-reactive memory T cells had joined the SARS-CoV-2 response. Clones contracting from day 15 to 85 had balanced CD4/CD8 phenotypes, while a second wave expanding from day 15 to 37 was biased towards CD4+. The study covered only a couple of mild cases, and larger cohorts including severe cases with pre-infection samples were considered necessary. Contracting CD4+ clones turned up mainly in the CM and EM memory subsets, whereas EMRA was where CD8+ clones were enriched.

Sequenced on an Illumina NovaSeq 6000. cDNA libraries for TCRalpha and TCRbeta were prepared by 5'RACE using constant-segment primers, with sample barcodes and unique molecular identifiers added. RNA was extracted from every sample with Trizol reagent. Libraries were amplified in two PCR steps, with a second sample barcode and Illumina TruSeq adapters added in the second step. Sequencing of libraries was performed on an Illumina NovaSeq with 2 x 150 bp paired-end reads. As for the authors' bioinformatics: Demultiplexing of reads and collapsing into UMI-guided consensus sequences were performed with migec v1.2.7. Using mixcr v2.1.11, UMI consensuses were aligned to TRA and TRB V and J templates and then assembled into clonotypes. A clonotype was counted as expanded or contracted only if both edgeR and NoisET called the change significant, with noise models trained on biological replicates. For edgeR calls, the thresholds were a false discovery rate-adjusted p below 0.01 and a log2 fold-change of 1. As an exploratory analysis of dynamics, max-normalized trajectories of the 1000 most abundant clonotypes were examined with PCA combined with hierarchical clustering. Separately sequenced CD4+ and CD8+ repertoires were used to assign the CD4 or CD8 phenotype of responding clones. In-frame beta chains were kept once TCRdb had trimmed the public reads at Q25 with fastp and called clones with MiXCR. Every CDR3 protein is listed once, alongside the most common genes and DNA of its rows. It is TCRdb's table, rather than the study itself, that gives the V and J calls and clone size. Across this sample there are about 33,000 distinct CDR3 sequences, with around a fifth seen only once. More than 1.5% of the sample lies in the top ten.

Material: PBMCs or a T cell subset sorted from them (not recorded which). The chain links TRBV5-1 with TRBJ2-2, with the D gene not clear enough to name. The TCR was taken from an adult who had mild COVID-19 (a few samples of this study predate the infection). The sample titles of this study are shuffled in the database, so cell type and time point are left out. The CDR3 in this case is CASSWVTGELFF. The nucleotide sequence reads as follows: TGCGCCAGCAGTTGGGTCACCGGGGAGCTGTTTTTT.